The rows below give T cell receptor beta chains drawn from one sample of a study of response to subunit inactivated influenza vaccine. MiXCR, run by TCRdb on the RT-PCR reads, gives a single entry per CDR3 protein. The table shows 700,000 to 900,000 distinct CDR3 sequences, with 21% occurring only once. Material: PBMCs from blood, obtained 5 to 6 days after vaccination. Every receptor here comes from a man aged 45-60 years who received an inactivated influenza vaccine. Both conserved end residues are part of each CDR3. The D gene is left open where the match is weak. Some rows have no size entry. The others give once, few or many, or a class for an expanded clone.

d_gene: -; j_gene: TRBJ2-6; abundance: -; v_gene: TRBV30; CDR3nt: TGTGCCTGGAGTGTACACGCAGGGGCTGGGGCCAACGTCCTGACTTTC; CDR3aa: CAWSVHAGAGANVLTF
d_gene: -; j_gene: TRBJ2-5; abundance: few; v_gene: TRBV12-3/TRBV12-4; CDR3nt: TGTGCCAGCGGACGGACGAACCAAGAGACCCAGTACTTC; CDR3aa: CASGRTNQETQYF
d_gene: -; j_gene: TRBJ1-2; abundance: many; v_gene: TRBV6-2/TRBV6-3; CDR3nt: TGTGCCAGCAGTCAGGGTGTCTATGGCTACACCTTC; CDR3aa: CASSQGVYGYTF
d_gene: -; j_gene: TRBJ2-5; abundance: -; v_gene: TRBV12-3/TRBV12-4; CDR3nt: TGTGCCAGCAGTCCTCGACTAGAGGGGGCAGAGACCAAGTACTTC; CDR3aa: CASSPRLEGAETKYF
d_gene: -; j_gene: TRBJ2-7; abundance: -; v_gene: TRBV5-6; CDR3nt: TGTGCCAGCAGCCTTCCAGGACCGTTCTCCCCTCCGTACTTC; CDR3aa: CASSLPGPFSPPYF
d_gene: -; j_gene: TRBJ1-1; abundance: many; v_gene: TRBV12-3/TRBV12-4; CDR3nt: TGTGCCAGCAGCCCGGGACAAATGAACACTGAAGCTTTCTTT; CDR3aa: CASSPGQMNTEAFF
d_gene: -; j_gene: TRBJ2-3; abundance: -; v_gene: TRBV6-2/TRBV6-3; CDR3nt: TGTGCCAGCAGCTCCTGGCAGCGCCGGTCCACAGATACGCAGTATTTT; CDR3aa: CASSSWQRRSTDTQYF
d_gene: -; j_gene: TRBJ2-1; abundance: few; v_gene: TRBV7-2; CDR3nt: TGTGCCAGCAATGGTGGGCCGGGCGAGCAGTTCTTC; CDR3aa: CASNGGPGEQFF
d_gene: -; j_gene: TRBJ1-2; abundance: -; v_gene: TRBV5-1; CDR3nt: TGCGCCAGCAGCTTGGTCCAGCAGGGCATCTATGGCTACACCTTC; CDR3aa: CASSLVQQGIYGYTF
d_gene: -; j_gene: TRBJ2-7; abundance: few; v_gene: TRBV11-2; CDR3nt: TGTGCCAGCAGCAAGGGACACCTCTCCTACGAGCAGTACTTC; CDR3aa: CASSKGHLSYEQYF
d_gene: -; j_gene: TRBJ2-1; abundance: few; v_gene: TRBV7-2; CDR3nt: TGTGCCAGCAGCTTAGCGCCCTCCATTACTCTCAATGAGCAGTTCTTC; CDR3aa: CASSLAPSITLNEQFF
d_gene: TRBD1; j_gene: TRBJ2-2; abundance: -; v_gene: TRBV20-1; CDR3nt: TGCAGTGCCAGACAGGGTGGTTCCACCGGGGAGCTGTTTTTT; CDR3aa: CSARQGGSTGELFF
d_gene: -; j_gene: TRBJ2-3; abundance: once; v_gene: TRBV20-1; CDR3nt: TGCAGTGCTAGAGCACCCACAATCGGAGATACGCAGTATTTT; CDR3aa: CSARAPTIGDTQYF
d_gene: TRBD2; j_gene: TRBJ2-1; abundance: few; v_gene: TRBV11-2; CDR3nt: TGTGCCAGCAGCTGGTGGACTAGCGGACACCAAAATAACAATGAGCAGTTCTTC; CDR3aa: CASSWWTSGHQNNNEQFF
d_gene: -; j_gene: TRBJ1-1; abundance: -; v_gene: TRBV6-5; CDR3nt: TGTGCCAGCAGTTACTCGAAGGAGTTCCCCCCATACACTGAAGCTTTCTTT; CDR3aa: CASSYSKEFPPYTEAFF
d_gene: -; j_gene: TRBJ2-1; abundance: many; v_gene: TRBV12-3/TRBV12-4; CDR3nt: TGTGCCAGCAGTTTCGGCCCACCCCGGAATGAGCAGTTCTTC; CDR3aa: CASSFGPPRNEQFF
d_gene: -; j_gene: TRBJ2-7; abundance: few; v_gene: TRBV7-2; CDR3nt: TGTGCCAGCAGCTTAGTCAGGACAGTGCGATCGGAGCAGTACTTC; CDR3aa: CASSLVRTVRSEQYF
d_gene: -; j_gene: TRBJ1-1; abundance: -; v_gene: TRBV20-1; CDR3nt: TGCAGTGCCGCTCGTTTGAACACTGAAGCTTTCTTT; CDR3aa: CSAARLNTEAFF
d_gene: TRBD2; j_gene: TRBJ2-2; abundance: -; v_gene: TRBV6-5; CDR3nt: TGTGCCAGCAGTTACTTCGGGGGGGTGGACACCGGGGAGCTGTTTTTT; CDR3aa: CASSYFGGVDTGELFF
d_gene: TRBD1; j_gene: TRBJ2-7; abundance: -; v_gene: TRBV6-2/TRBV6-3; CDR3nt: TGTGCCAGCAGTTACTCTGGGGGACAGCGAGCGAAACAGTACTTC; CDR3aa: CASSYSGGQRAKQYF
d_gene: -; j_gene: TRBJ1-1; abundance: few; v_gene: TRBV20-1; CDR3nt: TGCAGTGCTAGAGTGCCAGGGATAGAGAACACTGAAGCTTTCTTT; CDR3aa: CSARVPGIENTEAFF
d_gene: -; j_gene: TRBJ2-2; abundance: -; v_gene: TRBV7-3; CDR3nt: TGTGCCAGCAGCTTATTGGGCGGGGCCGGCACCGGGGAGCTGTTTTTT; CDR3aa: CASSLLGGAGTGELFF
d_gene: -; j_gene: TRBJ1-1; abundance: -; v_gene: TRBV7-2; CDR3nt: TGTGCCAGCAGCACTCGCGGGGTCATGAACACTGAAGCTTTCTTT; CDR3aa: CASSTRGVMNTEAFF
d_gene: TRBD2; j_gene: TRBJ2-5; abundance: -; v_gene: TRBV18; CDR3nt: TGTGCCAGCTCCGGGACTAGCGTGAACCAAGAGACCCAGTACTTC; CDR3aa: CASSGTSVNQETQYF
d_gene: -; j_gene: TRBJ2-7; abundance: -; v_gene: TRBV4-3; CDR3nt: TGCGCCCGCAGCCAAACATCAGGGAGCTACGAGCAGTACTTC; CDR3aa: CARSQTSGSYEQYF
d_gene: TRBD1; j_gene: TRBJ2-7; abundance: -; v_gene: TRBV10-1; CDR3nt: TGCGCCAGCAGTGACCCTGGGACAGGGGGCTACGAGCAGTACTTC; CDR3aa: CASSDPGTGGYEQYF
d_gene: TRBD1; j_gene: TRBJ2-1; abundance: few; v_gene: TRBV20-1; CDR3nt: TGCAGTGCTGGACGGGGACAGGGGCCCTACAATGAGCAGTTCTTC; CDR3aa: CSAGRGQGPYNEQFF
d_gene: TRBD2; j_gene: TRBJ2-1; abundance: -; v_gene: TRBV5-6; CDR3nt: TGTGCCAGCAGCTTACCGAAGACTAGCGGGTACAATGAGCAGTTCTTC; CDR3aa: CASSLPKTSGYNEQFF
d_gene: -; j_gene: TRBJ2-1; abundance: -; v_gene: TRBV27; CDR3nt: TGTGCCAGCATGGGAGTGGTGGGGAATGAGCAGTTCTTC; CDR3aa: CASMGVVGNEQFF
d_gene: TRBD1; j_gene: TRBJ1-4; abundance: -; v_gene: TRBV6-1; CDR3nt: TGTGCCAGCAGTACCCGGGACAGTACGTATGAAAAACTGTTTTTT; CDR3aa: CASSTRDSTYEKLFF
d_gene: -; j_gene: TRBJ2-6; abundance: -; v_gene: TRBV5-1; CDR3nt: TGCGCCAGCAGCCCAACTGCAGGGTTCTCTGGGGCCAACGTCCTGACTTTC; CDR3aa: CASSPTAGFSGANVLTF
d_gene: -; j_gene: TRBJ2-1; abundance: many; v_gene: TRBV12-3/TRBV12-4; CDR3nt: TGTGCCAGCAGTTTATTGAGCGGAGGGGAGCAGTTCTTC; CDR3aa: CASSLLSGGEQFF
d_gene: -; j_gene: TRBJ1-2; abundance: -; v_gene: TRBV28; CDR3nt: TGTGCCAGCAGCATCGGGAAACTCTATGGCTACACCTTC; CDR3aa: CASSIGKLYGYTF
d_gene: -; j_gene: TRBJ2-5; abundance: few; v_gene: TRBV5-1; CDR3nt: TGCGCCAGCAGCTTGGGGGACTTCGAAGAGACCCAGTACTTC; CDR3aa: CASSLGDFEETQYF
d_gene: -; j_gene: TRBJ2-5; abundance: -; v_gene: TRBV11-1; CDR3nt: TGTGCCAGCAGCTCAGCCAGGGATTCGAAAGAGACCCAGTACTTC; CDR3aa: CASSSARDSKETQYF
d_gene: -; j_gene: TRBJ2-3; abundance: few; v_gene: TRBV20-1; CDR3nt: TGCAGTGCTAGGTGGCTGGGCACAGATACGCAGTATTTT; CDR3aa: CSARWLGTDTQYF
d_gene: -; j_gene: TRBJ2-7; abundance: few; v_gene: TRBV24-1; CDR3nt: TGTGCCACCAGGAACAGGAACTACGAGCAGTACTTC; CDR3aa: CATRNRNYEQYF
d_gene: TRBD2; j_gene: TRBJ2-7; abundance: -; v_gene: TRBV28; CDR3nt: TGTGCCAGCAGTTTAGCGGGAGAGGAGGGACGCGAGCAGTACTTC; CDR3aa: CASSLAGEEGREQYF
d_gene: -; j_gene: TRBJ1-1; abundance: few; v_gene: TRBV5-1; CDR3nt: TGCGCCAGCAGCTTGACCGATACGAGGACGTCTGAAGCTTTCTTT; CDR3aa: CASSLTDTRTSEAFF
d_gene: -; j_gene: TRBJ2-1; abundance: -; v_gene: TRBV20-1; CDR3nt: TGCAGTGCTAGTCGGGGGTGGTCCTACAATGAGCAGTTCTTC; CDR3aa: CSASRGWSYNEQFF
d_gene: -; j_gene: TRBJ2-5; abundance: few; v_gene: TRBV7-3; CDR3nt: TGTGCCAGCAGCTTAATCTCGGGGCGGGGTCAAGAGACCCAGTACTTC; CDR3aa: CASSLISGRGQETQYF
d_gene: -; j_gene: TRBJ1-4; abundance: few; v_gene: TRBV5-1; CDR3nt: TGCGCCAGCAGCGCGGGGGGCGAAAAACTGTTTTTT; CDR3aa: CASSAGGEKLFF
d_gene: TRBD2; j_gene: TRBJ2-1; abundance: -; v_gene: TRBV6-5; CDR3nt: TGTGCCAGCAGTTACGCTAGCGGGTCCTACAATGAGCAGTTCTTC; CDR3aa: CASSYASGSYNEQFF
d_gene: TRBD2; j_gene: TRBJ2-1; abundance: few; v_gene: TRBV20-1; CDR3nt: TGCAGTGCTAAGGGACTATATTCCTACAATGAGCAGTTCTTC; CDR3aa: CSAKGLYSYNEQFF
d_gene: -; j_gene: TRBJ1-2; abundance: many; v_gene: TRBV28; CDR3nt: TGTGCCAGCAGTTTGGGTAGAGGAGGCTACACCTTC; CDR3aa: CASSLGRGGYTF
d_gene: -; j_gene: TRBJ2-2; abundance: few; v_gene: TRBV29-1; CDR3nt: TGCAGCGTTGGCGTCAGGTTCACCGGGGAGCTGTTTTTT; CDR3aa: CSVGVRFTGELFF
d_gene: -; j_gene: TRBJ2-1; abundance: -; v_gene: TRBV24-1; CDR3nt: TGTGCCACCAGTGACTTCCCCAGGGCGAATGAGCAGTTCTTC; CDR3aa: CATSDFPRANEQFF
d_gene: -; j_gene: TRBJ1-2; abundance: many; v_gene: TRBV20-1; CDR3nt: TGCAGTGCTAGAGTCCAGGGTTGGGGCTACACCTTC; CDR3aa: CSARVQGWGYTF
d_gene: -; j_gene: TRBJ1-1; abundance: few; v_gene: TRBV4-2; CDR3nt: TGTGCCAGCAGCCAAGATCGGGAGGGGTTGAACACTGAAGCTTTCTTT; CDR3aa: CASSQDREGLNTEAFF
d_gene: TRBD1; j_gene: TRBJ1-5; abundance: few; v_gene: TRBV12-3/TRBV12-4; CDR3nt: TGTGCCAGTACAGGGGGCAACAATCAGCCCCAGCATTTT; CDR3aa: CASTGGNNQPQHF